This TCR beta chain was recovered during a study of persistence of HIV-infected CD4 T cells (dated by TCRdb to the early 2020s). General notes on the study: Suppressive ART had been received by participants for a median of roughly eight years. Peripheral blood samples of up to about 200 mL were collected at multiple time points, except for a couple of participants, who underwent leukapheresis at a single time point. The study isolated CMV- and HIV-1 Gag-responding CD4+ T cells from ART-treated individuals to examine antigen-driven clonal expansion of HIV-1-infected cells. The clonality of all cells in each sorted population was assessed by TCRbeta sequencing, whereas the clonality of infected cells was assessed by proviral sequencing. The TCR cluster analysis across participants included roughly eight participants for CMV and roughly seven participants for Gag.

Comments on this clone: No cognate antigen has been identified for it. No base-level quality is on record; no much larger clone is a single base apart.

Paper-wide results and their limitations: The study involved few individuals and tested only a limited range of antigens. A correlation was observed between TCR oligoclonality and proviral oligoclonality within the same sorted populations. Significantly lower TCRbeta richness was observed in CMV- and Gag-responding cells than in anti-CD3/anti-CD28-responding cells, and higher oligoclonality was observed in CMV-responding cells than in CD3/CD28-stimulated and Gag-responding cells. Enrichment of degenerate expanded CDR3beta sequences was found in antigen-responding cells, suggesting convergent selection of CD4+ responses to CMV and Gag. Bulk TCR analyses could not be limited to the rare CMV-responding cells that actually contained HIV-1 proviruses.

The immunoSEQ hsTCRB assay version 4 in survey mode was used to sequence TCRbeta repertoires from genomic DNA. Genomic DNA was diluted to about 9 ng/uL, and up to roughly 1 ug per sample was used for TCRbeta sequencing. The authors processed their data as follows. TCRbeta data were analyzed in ImmunoSeq Analyzer 3.0, with diversity computed on productive nucleotide rearrangements. Lower-bound TCR diversity was estimated with the improved Chao index, and clonality with the Gini coefficient using the Immunarch R package. Different nucleotide rearrangements encoding the same CDR3beta amino acid sequence were treated as distinct clonotypes. Differential abundance analysis identified TCRbeta sequences significantly enriched in antigen-responding cells relative to anti-CD3/anti-CD28-activated cells. TCRs were clustered by predicted peptide-MHC specificity with GLIPH2, both within individual participants and across merged participant data sets. Not all clones reach the TCRdb copy of this immuneACCESS table, which keeps in-frame sequences only. Checked studies attribute under half of the gap to unresolved V genes and leave the rest unexplained. V, J and clone size were drawn from that table, and D and trimming were deduced from the DNA. This sample is represented by about 13,000 clones; about 70% of them were singletons. The top ten constitute 6.9% of the sample.

The sample's treatment or condition label is to be understood as: suppressive antiretroviral therapy. A pool of overlapping HIV-1 Gag 15-mer peptides was used at 0.8 to 1 ug per peptide per mL for cell stimulation. Responding CD4+ T cells were sorted on the basis of upregulation of both CD40 ligand and CD69. HIV-1-infected adults in whom suppressive ART had been started during chronic infection were enrolled as participants. Plasma HIV-1 RNA had been undetectable (below 50 copies/mL) in participants for at least 4 years. To be included, a participant needed positive CMV serology and a CD4+ T cell count above 400 cells/uL. Before stimulation, PBMCs were isolated using density centrifugation and depleted of CD8+ T cells. Stimulation of CD8-depleted PBMCs was carried out for approximately 18 hours with anti-CD28/CD49d costimulation, CD40-blocking antibody and enfuvirtide, to prevent new infections. Cell sorting was done on a Beckman Coulter MoFlo Legacy or XDP sorter, and dead cells were excluded with propidium iodide. Genomic DNA was extracted with the QIAamp DNA Mini Kit for samples above one million cells, otherwise with the Quick-DNA Microprep Kit.

The CDR3 spans 12 residues, from the cysteine through the phenylalanine. Solely the CDR3 DNA is kept, with 36 bases framed from the first base. The trim is 2 bases for V and 5 bases for J, with a gap of 6 bases between the germline ends. The germline V gene provides CDR1 SGHTA and CDR2 FQGTGA. Sample: CD4+ T cells sorted from PBMCs after approximately 20-hour stimulation, taken from a patient who received antiretroviral therapy. Sample cell subset or site, as interpreted from the label and publication: CD40L+CD69+ CD4 T cells responding to HIV-1 Gag peptides. The chain was built from TRBV7-3 and TRBJ2-5; the D gene is unclear. The origin of this receptor is an adult man with HIV who was CMV-seropositive. The CDR3 reads CASSLLGETQYF. The DNA is TGTGCCAGCAGCTTACTGGGGGAGACCCAGTACTTC.